This T cell receptor (beta chain) is from a study of shared clonotypes between healthy human individuals (dated by TCRdb to about 2020). Concerning the study at large: The cohort comprised a couple of women and three men aged 18 to 49 years. For each donor, CD4 naive and CD4 memory were each given three plates, CD8 naive was given two plates, and CD8 memory was given one plate. Blood TCR repertoires of roughly five healthy adults were deeply sequenced to estimate repertoire size and the extent of clonotype sharing between individuals. To increase sequencing depth and limit assay-specific biases, TCR repertoire library preparation and sequencing were carried out by different laboratories using diverse techniques. Each donor's leukapheresis produced roughly between roughly 0.94 and 9.5 billion PBMCs.

Trimming removed 6 bases from V and 2 bases from J; the gene matches leave 6 bases unexplained. The germline V gene (reference sequence) specifies MNHNY as CDR1 and SVGAGI as CDR2. From the cysteine through the phenylalanine, the CDR3 covers 15 amino acids. Kept here is only the CDR3 DNA, which spans 45 bases and is read in frame from base 1. The donors were healthy, HIV-negative adults who had no recently reported acute infections or vaccinations. Only Caucasian adults living in Nashville, Tennessee, USA were represented among the donors. CD4+ T cells were enriched by magnetic negative selection, after which naive cells were positively selected on CD45RA and the negative fraction was taken as the memory subset. Blood was obtained by leukapheresis, after which PBMCs were separated by Ficoll-Histopaque density gradient centrifugation and cryopreserved in liquid nitrogen vapor phase. Analytical flow cytometry was used to check the purity and quantity of every magnetically sorted T cell population. Each sorted fraction had its genomic DNA isolated and then quantified by UV absorbance on a Nanodrop 2000c.

Using the deep immunoSEQ assay, multiplex PCR amplified TCR CDR3 regions from genomic DNA. Extracted genomic DNA from each cell subset was distributed evenly across all wells of several immunoSEQ 96-well plates, and each plate was treated as a replicate. Each replicate PCR for sorted subsets received around 0.2 ug genomic DNA, equal to tens of thousands of T cell genomes. The purified libraries were quantified using a Qubit 3.0 fluorometer, sized with a Bioanalyzer 2100, and then quantified again using the KAPA Library Quantification kit. A separate single-read 150-cycle Illumina NextSeq 550 flow cell was used to sequence each immunoSEQ 96-well plate. The study's own analysis went as follows. Because the immunoSEQ output held only junctional sequences and lacked quality scores, the filtering could not match the filtering applied to full-length reads. Sequences were annotated with PyIR, a Python wrapper for IgBLAST v1.9, and V/J genes and CDR3 were assigned using IMGT germline references. Any read was removed if the V/J assignment was weak (E-value above 1e-6), the CDR3 was missing, or the read contained stop codons, out-of-frame junctions, or ambiguous translated residues. A V3J clonotype was defined by an identical inferred V gene, J gene, and CDR3 amino acid sequence. Percentage overlap between repertoires was calculated by dividing the number of shared unique clonotypes by the size of the smaller repertoire. RTK rarefaction, the Chao1 estimator, and Recon v2.1 estimates of unobserved clonotypes were used to assess repertoire richness. Generation probabilities for all TCRbeta clonotypes obtained by the gDNA method from a handful of donors were computed using OLGA. Imported from immuneACCESS, the table was reduced by TCRdb to in-frame sequences with V and J called. These copies leave out some clones; in studies compared against another copy, an unresolved V gene accounts for under half, and the cause of the remainder is not known. Clone size and V and J calls were adopted from that table, with D and trimming inferred from the DNA. The sample profile shows nearly 1,000,000 clones; around 80% of them were found once. The ten largest clones represent nearly 1.5% of the sample.

Results the study describes overall, beyond this receptor: Rarefaction of sorted-subset datasets indicated incomplete sequencing despite the large sequencing depth. Sampling was limited to blood, and TCR repertoires in tissue likely differ from TCR repertoires in blood. Larger estimated clonotype richness was generally found for naive subsets than for memory subsets. Because the study included only a small number of donors, the genetic and exposure-history diversity represented was limited. Roughly 5% of naive CD4, 3.5% of naive CD8, approximately 2.2% of memory CD4, and less than 0.45% of memory CD8 clonotypes were shared across a few donors. Pairwise subsampling indicated that sequencing depth was expected to affect the degree of clonotype sharing among donors. Clonotypes shared by all four sorted-subset donors showed higher generation probabilities than non-shared clonotypes.

Points on this clone: Its antigen remains undetermined. The record has no base qualities; no much larger clone is one base away.

Material: memory CD4+ T cells sorted from blood. In light of the paper, this sample's cell subset or site label describes: CD45RA-negative fraction. Recombination connected TRBV6-6 to TRBJ1-2, with 10 middle bases fitting TRBD1. The sequence derives from a man in his late teens or twenties in good health. Here the CDR3 is given as CASSKTGGANYGYTF. At the DNA level, the sequence is TGTGCCAGCAGCAAGACAGGGGGCGCGAACTATGGCTACACCTTC.